This record concerns one T cell receptor (beta chain) sequence. What it binds is unknown. These data originate in a study of OX40 agonist ivuxolimab in advanced cancers. As for the study in general: Participants, 80% to 90% male, averaged 60 years of age, ranging from roughly 23 to 90.

CDR1 and CDR2 (germline): ENHRY, SYGVKD. This CDR3 has 12 amino acids. V was trimmed by 2 bases and J by 5 bases, leaving 6 bases between them. People who had autoimmune disease history or systemic immunosuppression were excluded. Data came from immunoSEQ multiplex PCR; TCRdb stores just in-frame clones and leaves some out. This table has more than 15,000 clones, approximately 78% appearing once. The study's findings and limits: The study did not work out the antigen specificity of the expanded peripheral T cells. Expanded clones were, on average, more numerous among CD8+ T cells than CD4+.

The source of this sequence is an adult with an advanced solid tumor such as melanoma, head and neck, liver or kidney cancer. Sequencing used CD4+ or CD8+ T cells sorted from blood, obtained in a trial of the OX40 agonist ivuxolimab. V is TRBV10-3 and J is TRBJ1-1, with D hard to call. The CDR3 DNA is TGTGCCATCAGTGAGACTGGAACTGAAGCTTTCTTT. Its protein product is CAISETGTEAFF.